This T cell receptor (beta chain) stems from a study of shared clonotypes between healthy human individuals (dated by TCRdb to 2020 to 2021). At the level of the whole study: Two women and a few men aged 18 to 49 years were included in the cohort. For each donor, CD4 naive and CD4 memory were each run on three plates, CD8 naive on two plates, and CD8 memory on one plate. To estimate repertoire size and how much clonotype sharing occurs between individuals, the study deeply sequenced the blood TCR repertoires of five healthy adults. Libraries were prepared and TCR repertoires were sequenced by different laboratories using diverse techniques, in order to increase sequencing depth and limit assay-specific biases. Per donor, leukapheresis produced somewhere between about 0.9 and 9 billion PBMCs. Findings and caveats that apply to the study as a whole: Pairwise subsampling led to the expectation that sequencing depth would affect the degree of clonotype sharing among donors. Because the study included a small number of donors, the genetic and exposure-history diversity represented was limited. Naive subsets generally had larger estimated clonotype richness than memory subsets did. Sampling was restricted to blood, and TCR repertoires in tissues likely differ from the TCR repertoires found in blood. Clonotypes shared by all four sorted-subset donors showed higher generation probabilities than non-shared clonotypes. Across a handful of donors, around 5% of naive CD4, 3.5% of naive CD8, 2.3% of memory CD4, and roughly 0.4% of memory CD8 clonotypes were shared. Rarefaction of sorted-subset datasets indicated incomplete sequencing despite the large sequencing depth.

The donors were healthy, HIV-negative adults with no recently reported acute infections or vaccinations. Every donor was a Caucasian adult residing in Nashville, Tennessee, USA. Magnetic negative selection was used to enrich CD4+ T cells, after which naive cells were positively selected on CD45RA and the negative fraction became the memory subset. Blood was collected by leukapheresis, and PBMCs were isolated by Ficoll-Histopaque density gradient centrifugation and then cryopreserved in liquid nitrogen vapor phase. Analytical flow cytometry was used to check the purity and quantity of every magnetically sorted T cell population. Genomic DNA was isolated from every sorted fraction and measured by UV absorbance on a Nanodrop 2000c. As for this clone: Which antigen it targets is not known. Base qualities are not provided; no much larger clone lies one nucleotide away.

Using the deep immunoSEQ assay, TCR CDR3 regions were amplified from genomic DNA by multiplex PCR. Extracted genomic DNA from each cell subset was distributed evenly across all wells of several immunoSEQ 96-well plates, and each plate was treated as a replicate. Each replicate PCR for sorted subsets received about 200 ng genomic DNA, equal to roughly 30,000 T cell genomes. The purified libraries were quantified using a Qubit 3.0 fluorometer, sized with a Bioanalyzer 2100, and then quantified again using the KAPA Library Quantification kit. Each immunoSEQ 96-well plate was sequenced on its own single-read 150-cycle Illumina NextSeq 550 flow cell. The authors' pipeline ran thus. Because only junctional sequences without quality scores were contained in the immunoSEQ output, filtering matching that applied to full-length reads could not be performed. To assign V/J genes and CDR3, sequences were annotated using PyIR, a Python wrapper for IgBLAST v1.9, with IMGT germline references. Any read was removed if the V/J assignment was weak (E-value above 1e-6), the CDR3 was missing, or the read contained stop codons, out-of-frame junctions, or ambiguous translated residues. A V3J clonotype was defined by an identical inferred V gene, J gene, and CDR3 amino acid sequence. Percentage overlap between repertoires was calculated by dividing the number of shared unique clonotypes by the size of the smaller repertoire. Three approaches were used to assess repertoire richness: RTK rarefaction, the Chao1 estimator, and Recon v2.1 estimates of unobserved clonotypes. Generation probabilities for all TCRbeta clonotypes obtained by the gDNA method from a handful of donors were computed using OLGA. The table was pulled from immuneACCESS by TCRdb, which kept in-frame rearrangements only. Such tables lose some clones; where checked, under half of the loss comes from unresolved V genes, and the rest has no known cause. V, J and clone size derive from that table, while D and trimming were established from the DNA sequence. For this sample there are more than 1.2 million clones; around 98.5% appear just once. The ten largest clones represent roughly 0.36% of the sample.

The sequence came from a man in his thirties or forties in good health. Sequenced input: naive CD4+ T cells sorted from blood. The sample's cell subset or site, from its label and the paper: CD45RA+ positively selected.

The bases are TGTGCCAGTCGGATTACAGGGTCAGTCAACTATGGCTACACCTTC. It is translated as CASRITGSVNYGYTF. In this chain, TRBV19 is recombined with TRBJ1-2; TRBD1 is a weak D gene call, 6 bases matching. Spanning cysteine to phenylalanine, the CDR3 consists of 15 amino acids. Only the CDR3 part of the read is kept: 45 bases, read in frame from the first base. The germline V gene encodes CDR1 LNHDA and CDR2 SQIVND (reference sequence). V lost 8 bases and J lost 2 bases; the stretch between them is 18 bases long.